The entry below describes one T cell receptor (beta chain). The antigen remains unidentified. This sample was taken from a study of cytomegalovirus exposure and HLA in healthy donors. Overall study results and limits: It was reported that TCR beta sequences correctly inferred the HLA-A and HLA-B alleles for most subjects.

It was with 60 Vbeta and 13 Jbeta primers that the PCR ran. Profiling relied on immunoSEQ multiplex PCR, and the TCRdb table lists in-frame clones only, not all of them. The table shows about 160,000 clones, with approximately 85% occurring only once. From germline, CDR1 is SGHTA and CDR2 FQGNSA. Trimming at V came to 4 bases and at J to 5 bases, leaving 1 base not matched to a gene. The CDR3 consists of 12 residues. In nominal health when sampled, donors likely had unrecorded immune exposures nonetheless. The rearrangement joins TRBV7-2 to TRBJ2-5; 7 nucleotides agree with TRBD1. This TCR derives from a man over 45 in good health and CMV-seropositive. The sequenced sample was PBMCs. DNA of the CDR3: TGTGCCAGCAGCTCCAGGGGGGAGACCCAGTACTTC. It yields the protein CASSSRGETQYF.